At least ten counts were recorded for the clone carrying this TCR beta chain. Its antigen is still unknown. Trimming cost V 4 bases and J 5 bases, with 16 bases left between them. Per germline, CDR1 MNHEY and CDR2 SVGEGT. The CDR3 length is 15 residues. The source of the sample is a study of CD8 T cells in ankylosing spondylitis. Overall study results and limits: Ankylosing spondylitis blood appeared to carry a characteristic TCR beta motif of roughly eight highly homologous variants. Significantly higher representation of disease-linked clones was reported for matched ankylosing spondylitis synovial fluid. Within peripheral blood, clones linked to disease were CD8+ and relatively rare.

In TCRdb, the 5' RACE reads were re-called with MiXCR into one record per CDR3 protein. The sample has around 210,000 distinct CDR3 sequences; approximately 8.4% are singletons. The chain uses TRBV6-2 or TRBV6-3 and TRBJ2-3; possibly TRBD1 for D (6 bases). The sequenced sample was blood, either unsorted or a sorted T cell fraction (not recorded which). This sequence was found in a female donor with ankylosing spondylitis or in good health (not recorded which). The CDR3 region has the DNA TGTGCCAGCAGTTCGGCAGGGGCCTACGGAGATACGCAGTATTTT. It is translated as CASSSAGAYGDTQYF.